The present T cell receptor (beta chain) was sequenced within a study of cytomegalovirus exposure and HLA in healthy donors (dated by TCRdb to the late 2010s). Turning to the overall study: According to a later analysis, the roughly 120 validation repertoires were produced on the same platform as the approximately 600 repertoires of the first cohort. The study aimed to test whether cataloging public T cell receptors could reveal signatures of past pathogen exposure. A separate validation cohort of over a hundred different subjects was used in addition to the roughly 620-subject first cohort. High-throughput TCR immunosequencing, statistical association of individual TCRs with disease status, and machine learning were combined to predict cytomegalovirus infection status.

Results and caveats for the whole study, not just this receptor: A total of roughly 160 TCR beta chains were listed by the study as associated with cytomegalovirus. According to the authors, the approach could potentially be generalized to other disease states and immunological phenotypes. A later analysis lacked HLA typing for the validation cohort, so it scored co-occurrence in that cohort across all 130 or so repertoires. In vitro tests confirmed that a few of the cytomegalovirus-associated TCR beta chains recognize cytomegalovirus antigens. Of the cluster scores, roughly 95% were above 0 in a later analysis, which found that TCRs clustered in the first cohort also tended to co-occur in the roughly 130 validation repertoires. In both the original and validation cohorts, the classifier was reported to diagnose cytomegalovirus status with high specificity and sensitivity. While some public TCRs were present in many individuals, most TCR sequences turned up only very rarely across donors.

The library was made by the immunoSEQ multiplex PCR assay. Processing in the source paper ran as follows. To diagnose cytomegalovirus status from the catalog of TCR beta chain sequences, a statistical classification framework was built. Not all clones reach the TCRdb copy of this immuneACCESS table, which keeps in-frame sequences only. Checked studies attribute under half of the gap to unresolved V genes and leave the rest unexplained. That table furnishes V, J and clone size, whereas the DNA furnished D and trimming. The sample table contains around 200,000 clones; only one count was recorded for approximately 84% of them. Jointly, the top ten make up roughly 2.8% of the sample. The donors belonged to the validation cohort of under 150 subjects, which was separate from the approximately 660-subject first cohort. As regards this clone: Its antigen is not yet known. Base-call qualities are not available, and no considerably larger clone is one nucleotide away.

CDR1 and CDR2 (MGHRA, YSYEKL) derive from the germline V gene. Spanning cysteine to phenylalanine, the CDR3 consists of 15 amino acids. Only the CDR3 region is kept as DNA, spanning 45 bases read in frame from base 1. V is cut by 8 bases and J by 7 bases, and the space between the germline ends is 23 bases. Rearrangement joined TRBV4-1 to TRBJ1-1; TRBD1 is a possible D gene, resting on 5 matching bases. The material sequenced was PBMCs. This receptor was obtained from a young woman in good health and CMV-seropositive. The nucleotide sequence reads TGCGCCAGCGGGGAGGCAGGGAACAACGCTCTTGAAGCTTTCTTT. This translates into CASGEAGNNALEAFF.